This T cell receptor (beta chain) came from a study of technical replicates of blood from several donors. Here immunoSEQ multiplex PCR was the method, and the copy in TCRdb shows in-frame clones only, minus some. The sample has tens of thousands of clones, about 96% seen once. CDR1 is SQVTM and CDR2 is ANQGSEA in the germline V gene. The V gene end was trimmed by 2 bases and the J gene end by 7 bases; junction bases not matched to a gene: 11. The CDR3 contains 16 residues. The sequencing input was T cells isolated from PBMCs. The TCR comes from a human donor in good health. The chain couples TRBV29-1 to TRBJ2-2, with TRBD2 matching 9 bases. The CDR3 sequence is CSVEQAGGPVGGELFF. The CDR3 coding sequence is TGCAGCGTTGAACAAGCGGGAGGCCCAGTGGGCGGGGAGCTGTTTTTT.